The clone carrying this T cell receptor beta chain was detected ten times or more. V was clipped by 5 bases and J by 4 bases, with 8 bases between them. Germline values: CDR1 SNHLY, CDR2 FYNNEI. The CDR3 is 13 amino acids. Time point described: newly diagnosed GD, antithyroid drugs for less than 3 months. Scientists built the TCR library using RNA that was extracted from PBMCs. This specimen belongs to a study of regulatory T cells in long-lasting Graves disease. Combining iRepertoire HTBI primers with Arm-PCR of CDR3 regions, the authors built TCR beta libraries. TCRdb re-derived calls from the multiplex PCR reads in MiXCR, one entry per CDR3 protein. The sample has some 340,000 distinct CDR3 sequences; about 12% are singletons. These records were also assigned to another study, of T cells in Graves' hyperthyroidism and ophthalmopathy.

The receptor comes from a woman younger than 30 with Graves disease. This chain joins TRBV2 and TRBJ1-4; D is unresolved. This sample comprised peripheral blood mononuclear cells (PBMCs), obtained at new diagnosis, from a patient treated with antithyroid drugs. CDR3 in amino acids: CASSSSFNEKLFF. Here the CDR3 DNA reads TGTGCCAGCAGTTCGTCCTTTAATGAAAAACTGTTTTTT.